Shown below are 32 T cell receptor beta chains from a single sample sequenced in a study of CD8 T cells in Susac syndrome. RNA, at about 0.45 to 1 ug, was reverse transcribed with random hexamers. TCRdb analysed the immunoSEQ multiplex PCR reads with MiXCR anew, one entry per CDR3 protein. This table holds 130,000 to 150,000 distinct CDR3 sequences, around 94% found once. The specimen sequenced was CD8+ T cells from PBMCs. The receptors originated from a human donor in good health.

V and J are TRBV28 and TRBJ2-7, with TRBD1 matching over 8 bases. The trim removed 5 bases at V and 2 bases at J, leaving 8 bases unmatched. The CDR3 is made up of 15 amino acids. Germline lookup yields CDR1 MDHEN and CDR2 SYDVKM. The chain's CDR3 is CASSLQGAVAYEQYF. CDR3 coding DNA: TGTGCCAGCAGTCTCCAGGGGGCGGTAGCCTACGAGCAGTACTTC.

V is TRBV4-2 and J is TRBJ2-5, with D perhaps TRBD1 (6 bases). The CDR3 is made up of 14 amino acids. The germline V and J ends were trimmed by 5 bases and 4 bases, with 14 bases remaining between them. In germline, CDR1 is LGHNA, CDR2 YNFKEQ. The CDR3 spells CASSALQGTETQYF. As DNA, the CDR3 is TGTGCCAGCAGCGCTCTTCAGGGGACAGAGACCCAGTACTTC.

The chain employs TRBV4-3 and TRBJ1-5; the match to TRBD1 covers 7 bases. CDR3 length: 16 amino acids. The V gene end was trimmed by 1 base and the J gene end by 1 base; junction bases not matched to a gene: 4. Germline CDR1 and CDR2: LGHNA and YSLEER. The CDR3 region is CASSQGTGASNQPQHF. The CDR3 nucleotides read TGCGCCAGCAGCCAAGGTACAGGGGCCAGCAATCAGCCCCAGCATTTT.

V is TRBV4-2 and J is TRBJ1-5, with D perhaps matching TRBD1 (5 bases). From germline, CDR1 is LGHNA and CDR2 YNFKEQ. Between the trimmed V and J ends, which lost 6 bases and 2 bases, there was a span of 14 bases. The CDR3 totals 15 residues. CDR3 amino acids: CASSPMGGGNQPQHF. The DNA of the CDR3 is TGTGCCAGCAGTCCGATGGGAGGGGGCAATCAGCCCCAGCATTTT.

The chain joins TRBV29-1 to TRBJ1-1; D not resolved. V lost 4 bases and J 6 bases, leaving 12 bases between the germline ends. CDR1 is SQVTM, CDR2 ANQGSEA, per germline. This CDR3 comprises 12 residues. The DNA of the CDR3 is TGCAGCGTTGTTTCGAGAAACGCTGAAGCTTTCTTT. Translating gives CSVVSRNAEAFF.

V is TRBV27 and J is TRBJ2-5, with TRBD2 matching over 7 bases. This CDR3 region has 15 residues. In germline, CDR1 is MNHEY, CDR2 SMNVEV (reference sequence). The trim removed 8 bases at V and 4 bases at J, leaving 13 bases unmatched. CDR3 bases: TGTGCCAGCGGTCCGGCGGGAGCAGGTTCAGAGACCCAGTACTTC. Protein sequence: CASGPAGAGSETQYF.

This clonotype was detected only once. The chain couples TRBV9 to TRBJ2-7; no definite D call. The germline V and J ends were trimmed by 0 bases and 2 bases, with 9 bases remaining between them. The CDR3 is 14 residues long. Germline values: CDR1 SGDLS, CDR2 YYNGEE. CDR3 in amino acids: CASSVGIGTYEQYF. CDR3 nucleotides: TGTGCCAGCAGCGTAGGGATAGGGACCTACGAGCAGTACTTC. Combining the CDR3 with reference TRBV9 and TRBJ2-7 gives the whole variable domain DSGVTQTPKHLITATGQRVTLRCSPRSGDLSVYWYQQSLDQGLQFLIQYYNGEERAKGNILERFSAQQFPDLHSELNLSSLELGDSALYFCASSVGIGTYEQYFGPGTRLTVT.

This clonotype has just one count. This sequence joins TRBV7-9 and TRBJ1-2; possibly TRBD1 for D (5 bases). Germline V gives CDR1 SEHNR, CDR2 FQNEAQ (reference sequence). The germline V and J ends were trimmed by 5 bases and 4 bases, with 17 bases remaining between them. The CDR3 has 15 amino acids. DNA for the CDR3: TGTGCCAGCAGCCCGATAGCAGGGCCCGGCTATGGCTACACCTTC. This codes for CASSPIAGPGYGYTF.

The chain uses TRBV29-1 and TRBJ2-7, with D possibly TRBD2 on 6 matching bases. The V end lost 7 bases, the J end lost 0 bases, and 7 bases lay between the germline ends. Germline-derived CDR1 and CDR2 are SQVTM and ANQGSEA. CDR3 length: 11 residues. CDR3: CSGGDSYEQYF. The CDR3 nucleotides are TGCAGCGGGGGGGACTCCTACGAGCAGTACTTC.

The rearrangement uses TRBV20-1 and TRBJ2-7; no reliable D call. The CDR3 covers 11 residues. Germline V CDR1 and CDR2: DFQATT, SNEGSKA (reference sequence). Trimming cost V 3 bases and J 4 bases, with 7 bases left between them. CDR3 loop: CSARIGYEQYF. As DNA, the CDR3 is TGCAGTGCTAGGATAGGATACGAGCAGTACTTC.

The J gene is TRBJ2-3, the V gene TRBV27; D unclear. This CDR3 has 10 residues. Trimming removed 10 bases from V and 5 bases from J, with 7 bases in between. CDR1 and CDR2 (germline): MNHEY, SMNVEV (reference sequence). The CDR3, as DNA: TGTGCCAACCTAGTAGATACGCAGTATTTT. The encoded protein is CANLVDTQYF.

The chain couples TRBV4-1 to TRBJ2-3; D is unclear. With 1 base removed from V and 2 bases from J, the gap between germline ends came to 4 bases. Germline V lookup: CDR1 MGHRA, CDR2 YSYEKL. The CDR3 covers 13 residues. CDR3 DNA sequence: TGCGCCAGCAGCCAAGTTGTCACAGATACGCAGTATTTT. Residues: CASSQVVTDTQYF.

This chain uses TRBV6-5 with TRBJ1-2; D not certain. Trimming shortened V by 8 bases and J by 4 bases, and 14 bases separated the two germline ends. Germline CDR1 is MNHEY and CDR2 is SVGAGI. CDR3 size: 13 residues. The CDR3 DNA reads as TGTGCCAGCGCACTACAGAGCTCCTATGGCTACACCTTC. Translated: CASALQSSYGYTF.

The CDR3 DNA sequence: TGTGCCAGCAGTCCGACTGGCTCGAACACCGGGGAGCTGTTTTTT. It is translated as CASSPTGSNTGELFF. J is TRBJ2-2 and V is TRBV27; D gene unclear. Germline assignment: CDR1 MNHEY and CDR2 SMNVEV (reference sequence). Trimming took off 5 bases at V and 0 bases at J, with 10 bases between the two ends. The CDR3 length is 15 residues.

The gene calls are TRBV7-6 and TRBJ2-3, with 12 nucleotides matching TRBD2. The CDR3 extends over 17 amino acids. The ends lost 1 base at V and 1 base at J; junction bases unmatched: 3. The V gene's germline CDR1 is SGHVS and CDR2 FNYEAQ. CDR3 sequence reads: CASSLGLAGDRTDTQYF. The CDR3 DNA reads TGTGCCAGCAGCTTAGGACTAGCGGGAGACCGCACAGATACGCAGTATTTT.

The chain recombines TRBV9 with TRBJ2-7, with D perhaps being TRBD1 or TRBD2 (5 bases each). Trimming pared 2 bases from V and 3 bases from J, leaving 15 bases between. Looked up from germline, CDR1 is SGDLS and CDR2 is YYNGEE. This CDR3 contains 15 residues. Here the CDR3 DNA reads TGTGCCAGCAGCGTTGGCAGGGAGTGGGGCTACGAGCAGTACTTC. Translated: CASSVGREWGYEQYF.

This sequence joins TRBV9 and TRBJ2-5; unclear D gene. The germline V gene has CDR1 SGDLS and CDR2 YYNGEE. The ends were cut back, 0 bases at V and 1 base at J, with 4 bases in the middle. The CDR3 is 13 residues long. DNA of the CDR3: TGTGCCAGCAGCGTAGACACCCAAGAGACCCAGTACTTC. Translated: CASSVDTQETQYF.

This chain connects TRBV12-3 or TRBV12-4 to TRBJ2-3, with a possible D match to TRBD2 (6 bases). This CDR3 region has 15 residues. Trimming cost V 8 bases and J 2 bases, with 17 bases left between them. For the CDR3, the DNA is TGTGCCAGCCCTGGCAGCGGGCCAAACACAGATACGCAGTATTTT. This codes for CASPGSGPNTDTQYF.

This clonotype was counted once. This sequence joins TRBV30 and TRBJ2-2; D is possibly TRBD1 or TRBD2 (6 bases each). Between the trimmed V and J ends, which lost 2 bases and 3 bases, there was a span of 7 bases. CDR3 length equals 13 residues. Germline loops: CDR1 GTSNPN, CDR2 SVGIG (reference sequence). CDR3 sequence reads: CAWSRGDTGELFF. The CDR3 coding sequence is TGTGCCTGGAGTAGGGGGGACACCGGGGAGCTGTTTTTT. Using reference TRBV30 and TRBJ2-2 for the parts outside the CDR3, the full variable domain is SQTIHQWPATLVQPVGSPLSLECTVEGTSNPNLYWYRQAAGRGLQLLFYSVGIGQISSEVPQNLSASRPQDRQFILSSKKLLLSDSGFYLCAWSRGDTGELFFGEGSRLTVL.

This chain joins TRBV20-1 and TRBJ2-5, with D perhaps matching TRBD2 (6 bases). Germline V gene sequence: CDR1 DFQATT, CDR2 SNEGSKA (reference sequence). The CDR3 has 14 amino acids. The germline V and J ends were trimmed by 2 bases and 2 bases, with 12 bases remaining between them. The CDR3 DNA reads as TGCAGTGCTAGAATCCGGGGGTGGCAAGAGACCCAGTACTTC. Its translation: CSARIRGWQETQYF.

The chain links TRBV28 to TRBJ2-7; possible D gene TRBD1, 6 bases. CDR1 MDHEN and CDR2 SYDVKM come from the germline V gene. Trimming left V 2 bases short and J 5 bases short, with 10 bases between. The CDR3 spans 13 residues. Here the CDR3 DNA reads TGTGCCAGCAGTTTAGGGGCAGGGGACGAGCAGTACTTC. It translates to CASSLGAGDEQYF.

The genes are TRBV28 and TRBJ2-1, with TRBD2 identical over 12 bases. The CDR3 is 17 amino acids. The ends lost 3 bases at V and 2 bases at J; junction bases unmatched: 5. In germline, CDR1 is MDHEN, CDR2 SYDVKM. The CDR3 is CASSFWTSGATYNEQFF. Written as DNA, the CDR3 is TGTGCCAGCAGTTTCTGGACTAGCGGGGCTACCTACAATGAGCAGTTCTTC.

The chain employs TRBV28 and TRBJ2-7; TRBD2 might be the D (7 bases). Trimming shortened V by 6 bases and J by 5 bases, and 11 bases separated the two germline ends. Germline V CDR1 and CDR2: MDHEN, SYDVKM. CDR3 length: 12 amino acids. The CDR3 DNA reads as TGTGCCAGCAGCACCGGGGGGCACGAGCAGTACTTC. Its translation: CASSTGGHEQYF.

This sequence joins TRBV9 and TRBJ2-3, with D perhaps matching TRBD2 (5 bases). The CDR3 loop spans 16 amino acids. Germline loops: CDR1 SGDLS, CDR2 YYNGEE. Trimming removed 0 bases from V and 0 bases from J, with 11 bases in between. The CDR3 sequence: CASSVEARTSTDTQYF. Here the CDR3 DNA reads TGTGCCAGCAGCGTAGAGGCCAGGACTAGCACAGATACGCAGTATTTT. Based on the CDR3 plus reference TRBV9 and TRBJ2-3, the full variable domain is DSGVTQTPKHLITATGQRVTLRCSPRSGDLSVYWYQQSLDQGLQFLIQYYNGEERAKGNILERFSAQQFPDLHSELNLSSLELGDSALYFCASSVEARTSTDTQYFGPGTRLTVL.

The chain carries TRBV6-2 or TRBV6-3 and TRBJ2-4; weak D call: TRBD2 (5 bases). Germline values: CDR1 MNHEY, CDR2 SVGEGT. With 7 bases removed from V and 1 base from J, the gap between germline ends came to 14 bases. The CDR3 extends over 15 amino acids. CDR3 amino acids: CASTKMEEAKNIQYF. The CDR3 DNA sequence: TGTGCCAGCACTAAGATGGAGGAGGCCAAAAACATTCAGTACTTC.

J is TRBJ1-2 and V is TRBV27; 8 nucleotides align to TRBD1. V was pared by 5 bases and J by 2 bases, with 16 bases of the junction left unmatched. The CDR3 is made up of 18 amino acids. Per the germline V gene, CDR1 is MNHEY and CDR2 is SMNVEV (reference sequence). CDR3 in amino acids: CASSGTGPPYQINYGYTF. Written as DNA, the CDR3 is TGTGCCAGCAGTGGGACAGGACCACCCTATCAGATCAACTATGGCTACACCTTC.

The V call is TRBV27, the J call TRBJ2-7; D is perhaps TRBD2 (5 bases). CDR3 length: 15 amino acids. The ends were cut back, 6 bases at V and 3 bases at J, with 18 bases in the middle. Germline V gene sequence: CDR1 MNHEY, CDR2 SMNVEV (reference sequence). In DNA form, the CDR3 reads TGTGCCAGCAGCTACTCGGGATTCCGCTACTACGAGCAGTACTTC. Translated, it gives CASSYSGFRYYEQYF.

The chain has TRBV29-1 and TRBJ2-7; D remains unclear. Germline CDR1 SQVTM, CDR2 ANQGSEA. Trimming removed 3 bases at V and 0 bases at J, with 9 bases between. This CDR3 has 13 amino acids. As DNA, the CDR3 is TGCAGCGTTGAGGGCGGACCCTCCTACGAGCAGTACTTC. Protein: CSVEGGPSYEQYF.

The V call is TRBV19, the J call TRBJ2-1, with unresolved D. Germline V gene data show CDR1 as LNHDA and CDR2 as SQIVND (reference sequence). The CDR3 is 16 amino acids. V was shortened by 6 bases and J by 1 base, with 16 bases between the two germline ends. The CDR3 DNA follows: TGTGCCAGTAGCCCCTCCTTGGTAGGATCCTACAATGAGCAGTTCTTC. Translation gives CASSPSLVGSYNEQFF.

This chain uses TRBV27 with TRBJ2-1, with 9 nucleotides matching TRBD1. Trimming took 10 bases from V and 10 from J; bases not matched to a gene: 8. The germline V gene encodes CDR1 MNHEY and CDR2 SMNVEV (reference sequence). This CDR3 region has 12 residues. The CDR3 here is CATGTGSREQFF. In DNA form, the CDR3 reads TGTGCCACCGGGACAGGGTCGCGGGAGCAGTTCTTC.

The chain has TRBV5-1 and TRBJ2-1; a weak D match, TRBD2 (6 bases). The germline V gene has CDR1 SGHRS and CDR2 YFSETQ. CDR3 size: 16 residues. The V and J ends lost 0 bases and 2 bases respectively, with 12 bases between them. As DNA, the CDR3 is TGCGCCAGCAGCTTGGGGCTAGCGCATACCTACAATGAGCAGTTCTTC. Protein sequence: CASSLGLAHTYNEQFF.

The chain combines TRBV15 with TRBJ2-7, with 9 bases identical to TRBD1. The CDR3 consists of 14 residues. Germline V gene data show CDR1 as LNHNV and CDR2 as YYDKDF (reference sequence). The junction had 7 bases not matched to a gene; V was cut back by 7 bases and J by 3 bases. CDR3 amino acids: CATTTRQGVYEQYF. In DNA, the CDR3 is TGTGCCACCACTACCAGACAGGGGGTCTACGAGCAGTACTTC.